This TCR beta chain was captured by sequencing in a study of cytomegalovirus exposure and HLA in healthy donors. Study-level information: Early release data held 85 million or so unique TCRs from HLA-typed donors.

V was cut by 7 bases and J by 0 bases, with 15 bases left in between. Germline CDR1 MNHEY, CDR2 SVGAGI. The CDR3 is 15 residues long. Study-level findings and limits: Sequencing depth roughly uniform across donors was assumed in presence/absence analyses. Usually a TCR sequence was rare, but some public TCRs were found in many donors.

13 Jbeta primers and 60 Vbeta primers were used for the PCR. TCRdb's copy holds only in-frame clones and misses some; the assay was immunoSEQ multiplex PCR. Of approximately 160,000 clones listed, 75% are singletons. Details on this clone: No antigen is known for it.

This sequence originates from a male donor in good health and CMV-seronegative. The genes are TRBV6-5 and TRBJ1-1, with unresolved D. Sequences were obtained from PBMCs. The CDR3 DNA reads TGTGCCAGCACCCCGGGAAGGGTTTTGAACACTGAAGCTTTCTTT. It encodes CASTPGRVLNTEAFF.